Described below is a single T cell receptor beta chain sequence and its context. This sample is drawn from a study of shared clonotypes between healthy human individuals. Study details: Three plates each covered CD4 naive and memory; CD8 naive two, CD8 memory one.

Germline V gives CDR1 MDHEN, CDR2 SYDVKM. The CDR3 is made up of 12 amino acids. Trimming removed 5 bases at V and 7 bases at J, with 11 bases between. Only CD45RO-negative cells positively selected for CCR7 counted as naive CD8 cells, so terminally differentiated effector memory CD45RA+ cells were excluded. Adult donors, all healthy and HIV-negative, had no recent acute infections or vaccinations. Authors' processing steps: Filtering was not the same, since immunoSEQ gave junction-only sequences without quality scores. Using immunoSEQ multiplex PCR, the repertoire was profiled, and TCRdb retains in-frame clones only, with some absent. That table gives V, J and clone size, and the DNA gave D and trimming. The data show about 2.1 million clones, around 93% seen once.

The sequence was obtained from a young man in good health. Some clones in this sample may be carry-over from other donors' samples. Material: naive CD8+ T cells from PBMCs. This chain links TRBV28 with TRBJ1-1; D remains ambiguous. CDR3 nucleotides: TGTGCCAGCAGTCCCCCCGGTTTTGAAGCTTTCTTT. Translation gives CASSPPGFEAFF.